The clone carrying this T cell receptor beta chain was detected only a few times. The record originates from a study of control samples from healthy donors and cancer patients. The data were produced by immunoSEQ multiplex PCR, yet TCRdb's version contains in-frame clones alone and is incomplete. The table records 170,000 or so clones, about 93% of them present only once. The germline gives CDR1 SGHRS, CDR2 YFSETQ. This CDR3 is 16 amino acids long. V was trimmed by 0 bases and J by 4 bases, leaving 17 bases between them. This chain links TRBV5-1 with TRBJ2-7; TRBD1 is a possible D gene (6 bases). The specimen sequenced was blood. The sequence came from a young man in good health. The CDR3 DNA reads as TGCGCCAGCAGCTTGGGTAGGGGGACCGGGATTTACGAGCAGTACTTC. It translates to CASSLGRGTGIYEQYF.